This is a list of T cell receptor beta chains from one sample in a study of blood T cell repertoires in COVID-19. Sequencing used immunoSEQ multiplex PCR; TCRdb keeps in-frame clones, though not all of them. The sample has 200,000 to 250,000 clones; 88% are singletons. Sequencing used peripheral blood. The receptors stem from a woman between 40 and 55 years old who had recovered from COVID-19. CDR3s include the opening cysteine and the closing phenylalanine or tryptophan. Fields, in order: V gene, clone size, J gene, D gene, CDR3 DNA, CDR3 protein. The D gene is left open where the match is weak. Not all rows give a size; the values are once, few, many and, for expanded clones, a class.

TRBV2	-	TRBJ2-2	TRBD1	TGTGCCAGCAGCCAGGGGGCCCTGAACACCGGGGAGCTGTTTTTT	CASSQGALNTGELFF
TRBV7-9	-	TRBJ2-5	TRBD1	TGTGCCAGCAGCAAGGGACAGGGCTTACGAGAGACCCAGTACTTC	CASSKGQGLRETQYF
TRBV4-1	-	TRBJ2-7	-	TGCGCCAGCAGCCAAGGACTAGGCTACGAGCAGTACTTC	CASSQGLGYEQYF
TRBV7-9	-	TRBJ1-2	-	TGTGCCAGCAGCCGAGGAGCTGCGTCCTATGGCTACACCTTC	CASSRGAASYGYTF
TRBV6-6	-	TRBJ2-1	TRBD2	TGTGCCAGCAGTTACTTCCAGGGCCTAGCGGGCGATGAGCAGTTCTTC	CASSYFQGLAGDEQFF
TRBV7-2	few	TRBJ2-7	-	TGTGCCAGCAGCTTGGTGGGGACATCCCCTCTCGAGCAGTACTTC	CASSLVGTSPLEQYF
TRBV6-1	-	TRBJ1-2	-	TGTGCCAGCAGTGAATTTACTAGGTCCGGCTACACCTTC	CASSEFTRSGYTF
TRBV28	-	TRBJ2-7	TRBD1	TGTGCCAGCAGTTTTATTCAGGGGGCTCGTTTTTATCCCTCATACGAGCAGTACTTC	CASSFIQGARFYPSYEQYF
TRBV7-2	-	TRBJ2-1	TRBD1	TGTGCCAGCAGAGCGGACAGGGTTATCGATGAGCAGTTCTTC	CASRADRVIDEQFF
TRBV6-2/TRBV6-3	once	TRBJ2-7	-	TGTGCCAGCAGCCCCCTCTGGACTACAAGCCCTGGCGAGCAGTACTTC	CASSPLWTTSPGEQYF
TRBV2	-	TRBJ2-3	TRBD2	TGTGCCAGCAAAACGTCGGGGGGGAGGGCCGGCACAGATACGCAGTATTTT	CASKTSGGRAGTDTQYF
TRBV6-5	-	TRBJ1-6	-	TGTGCCAGCAAAGACAGGAATAATTCACCCCTCCACTTT	CASKDRNNSPLHF
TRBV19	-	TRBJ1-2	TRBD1	TGTGCCAGTAGTATCGGGGGACAGGGTGGGTATGGCTACACCTTC	CASSIGGQGGYGYTF
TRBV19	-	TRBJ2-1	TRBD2	TGTGCCAGTAGTATACGGACTAGCACTATATACAATGAGCAGTTCTTC	CASSIRTSTIYNEQFF
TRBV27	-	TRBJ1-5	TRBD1	TGTGCCAGCGCCGACAGGGGCCCCAATCAGCCCCAGCATTTT	CASADRGPNQPQHF
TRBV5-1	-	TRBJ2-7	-	TGCGCCAGCAGCTTGTCAGGGACCTACGAGCAGTACTTC	CASSLSGTYEQYF
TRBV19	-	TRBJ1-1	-	TGTGCCAGTATACGGGAGTTGAACACTGAAGCTTTCTTT	CASIRELNTEAFF
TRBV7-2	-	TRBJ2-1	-	TGTGCCAGCAGCCCGGCGGTAGCGAGGAGCTCCTACAATGAGCAGTTCTTC	CASSPAVARSSYNEQFF
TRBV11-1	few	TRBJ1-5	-	TGTGCCAGCAGCTTAGACAGTAGTCAGCCCCAGCATTTT	CASSLDSSQPQHF
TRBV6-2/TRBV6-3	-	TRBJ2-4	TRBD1	TGTGCCAGCAGTTACTTAGGGCACACGACAGGGACCAAAAACATTCAGTACTTC	CASSYLGHTTGTKNIQYF
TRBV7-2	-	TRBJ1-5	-	TGTGCCAGCAGCTTAGTTTGGACAGAGAACAATCAGCCCCAGCATTTT	CASSLVWTENNQPQHF
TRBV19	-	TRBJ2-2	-	TGTGCCAGTAGTATAGCAGGGTCCGGGGAGCTGTTTTTT	CASSIAGSGELFF
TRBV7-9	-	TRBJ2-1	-	TGTGCCAGCAGCTTAGTAAATCCGGGGAACGAGCAGTTCTTC	CASSLVNPGNEQFF
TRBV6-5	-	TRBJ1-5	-	TGTGCCAGCAGACGGACATTTGGCAATCAGCCCCAGCATTTT	CASRRTFGNQPQHF
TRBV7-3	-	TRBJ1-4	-	TGTGCCAGCTCAGGGCGTAGGGAAAAACTGTTTTTT	CASSGRREKLFF
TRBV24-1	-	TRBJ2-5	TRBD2	TGTGCCACCAGTGATGGGGGGACGGGGGGGGAGACCCAGTACTTC	CATSDGGTGGETQYF
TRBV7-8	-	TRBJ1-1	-	TGTGCCAGCAGCTTAGGAGCTCGGAACACTGAAGCTTTCTTT	CASSLGARNTEAFF
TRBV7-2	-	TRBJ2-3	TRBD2	TGTGCCAGCAGCTTAGCGGGACTAGGGGAAGGTACGCAGTATTTT	CASSLAGLGEGTQYF
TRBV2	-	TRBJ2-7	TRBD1	TGTGCCAGCAGTAGGGACAGTGCCAGCCCGTACTTC	CASSRDSASPYF
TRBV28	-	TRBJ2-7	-	TGTGCCAGCAGTCCACTCGCAGGCATCGTTGTTTTGTACTTC	CASSPLAGIVVLYF
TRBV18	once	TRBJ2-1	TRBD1	TGTGCCAGCTGGGACAGGGAAAACAATGAGCAGTTCTTC	CASWDRENNEQFF
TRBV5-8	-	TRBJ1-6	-	TGTGCCAGCAGACAGGGAACCCATAATTCACCCCTCCACTTT	CASRQGTHNSPLHF
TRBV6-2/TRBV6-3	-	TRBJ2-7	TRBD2	TGTGCCAGCAGTTACTCTCCTAGCGGGAGGGCGTTCGAGCAGTACTTC	CASSYSPSGRAFEQYF
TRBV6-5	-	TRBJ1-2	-	TGTGCCAGCAGTTACGGTAGGGGGACCCGAAACTATGGCTACACCTTC	CASSYGRGTRNYGYTF
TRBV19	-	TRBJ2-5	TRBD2	TGTGCCAGTAGTCCCAGAGGGGGACTAGGGGTGGAGACCCAGTACTTC	CASSPRGGLGVETQYF
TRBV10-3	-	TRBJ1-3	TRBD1	TGTGCCATCAGTGAGCCCGGACAGGGGTGGAACACCATATATTTT	CAISEPGQGWNTIYF
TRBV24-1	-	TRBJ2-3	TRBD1	TGTGCCACCCAGACAGGGAGCACAGATACGCAGTATTTT	CATQTGSTDTQYF
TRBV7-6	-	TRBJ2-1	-	TGTGCCAGCAGACCTTTGACAGGGAGGAGCTCCTACAATGAGCAGTTCTTC	CASRPLTGRSSYNEQFF
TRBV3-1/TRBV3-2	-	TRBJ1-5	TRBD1	TGTGCCAGCAGCCACAGACAGGGTAGGCCCAATCAGCCCCAGCATTTT	CASSHRQGRPNQPQHF
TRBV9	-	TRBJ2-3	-	TGTGCCAGCAGCGTGGGAGGAGATACGCAGTATTTT	CASSVGGDTQYF
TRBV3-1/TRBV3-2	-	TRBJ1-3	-	TGTGCCAGCAGGGGCAGAACGACTGGAAACACCATATATTTT	CASRGRTTGNTIYF